This T cell receptor beta chain was recovered during a study of cytomegalovirus exposure and HLA in healthy donors. CDR3 length equals 13 residues. As concerns this clone: Its antigen remains unidentified.

The study's findings and limits: Earlier analysis yielded a pattern in which most TCR beta V segments were productive about 87% or about 30% of the time. A later analysis found that most CMV-associated TCR beta chains appeared HLA-restricted. In vitro assays verified that three CMV-associated chains recognized CMV antigens specifically.

The PCR employed 60 Vbeta primers together with 13 Jbeta primers. The method was immunoSEQ multiplex PCR; TCRdb's version includes in-frame clones alone and lacks a portion of them. The data hold about 130,000 clones, with about 78% observed a single time. This chain connects TRBV21-1 to TRBJ2-7; the DNA was not used to check the table's D call, TRBD2. TRBV21-1 is tagged as a pseudogene. Source material: PBMCs. The receptor comes from a female donor in good health and CMV-seronegative. Here the CDR3 reads CAGWGRPPEEQYF. CDR3 coding DNA: TGTGCCGGTTGGGGGAGGCCTCCCGAGGAGCAGTACTTC.